Each of the 13 T cell receptor beta chains below was sequenced from the same sample in a study of CD8+ T cells in alopecia areata. cDNA serving as the sequencing template came from extracted, reverse transcribed RNA. TCRdb keeps only in-frame clones here, not all; method: immunoSEQ multiplex PCR. The profile shows about 97,000 clones, roughly 41% of them singletons. The sequenced sample was CD4+ T cells sorted from blood. The origin of the receptors is a human donor with alopecia areata.

V is TRBV28 and J is TRBJ1-2, with D perhaps TRBD1 (5 bases). Germline values: CDR1 MDHEN, CDR2 SYDVKM. The CDR3 length is 15 residues. V lost 6 bases and J lost 3, with 17 bases in between. DNA for the CDR3: TGTGCCAGCAGGGGCAGGGTAGCGGAGGACTATGGCTACACCTTC. Translated, it gives CASRGRVAEDYGYTF.

The chain carries TRBV30 and TRBJ1-1, with D hard to call. The CDR3 is 11 amino acids. The ends were cut back, 0 bases at V and 5 bases at J, with 4 bases in the middle. Germline V gives CDR1 GTSNPN, CDR2 SVGIG (reference sequence). The CDR3 bases are TGTGCCTGGAGTGTAGGGACTGAAGCTTTCTTT. It codes for CAWSVGTEAFF.

The genes are TRBV2 and TRBJ1-5; D not certain. Deletions cut 3 bases from V and 6 bases from J, with 9 bases between. This CDR3 region has 13 residues. Per germline, CDR1 SNHLY and CDR2 FYNNEI. Written as DNA, the CDR3 is TGTGCCAGCAGTGAGTACCGGGTTCAGCCCCAGCATTTT. Its protein is CASSEYRVQPQHF.

This clone has more than one count but fewer than ten. V is TRBV19 and J is TRBJ2-2; D is possibly TRBD2 (5 bases). Trimming pared 10 bases from V and 2 bases from J, leaving 11 bases between. The CDR3 loop spans 13 amino acids. Germline values: CDR1 LNHDA, CDR2 SQIVND (reference sequence). CDR3 in amino acids: CATTRFNTGELFF. The CDR3 DNA reads TGTGCCACCACTAGATTTAACACCGGGGAGCTGTTTTTT.

This chain uses TRBV5-6 with TRBJ2-7, with TRBD2 matching over 13 bases. The CDR3 has 19 amino acids. V trimming: 4 bases; J trimming: 7 bases; junction bases outside the gene matches: 20. CDR1 is SGHDT, CDR2 YYEEEE, per germline. CDR3 DNA: TGTGCCAGCAGCGCGCACAGGGGACGTGGCGGACTAGCGGGAGTGGAGCAGTACTTC. This sequence encodes CASSAHRGRGGLAGVEQYF. The full variable domain, rest sourced from reference TRBV5-6 and TRBJ2-7, is DAGVTQSPTHLIKTRGQQVTLRCSPKSGHDTVSWYQQALGQGPQFIFQYYEEEERQRGNFPDRFSGHQFPNYSSELNVNALLLGDSALYLCASSAHRGRGGLAGVEQYFGPGTRLTVT.

The chain joins TRBV6-5 to TRBJ1-2; D gene unclear. Trimming left V 6 bases short and J 14 bases short, with 19 bases between. The CDR3 extends over 12 amino acids. The germline gives CDR1 MNHEY, CDR2 SVGAGI. DNA of the CDR3: TGTGCCAGCAGACAGCTTTCTGGGTCTCCTACCTTC. Translation gives CASRQLSGSPTF.

J is TRBJ1-1 and V is TRBV29-1, with D hard to call. The CDR3 sequence is 13 residues long. The ends were cut back, 4 bases at V and 0 bases at J, with 9 bases in the middle. Per germline, CDR1 SQVTM and CDR2 ANQGSEA. CDR3 protein: CSVGSGMNTEAFF. The CDR3 DNA reads TGCAGCGTTGGGTCCGGGATGAACACTGAAGCTTTCTTT. Variable domain in full (rest from reference TRBV29-1 and TRBJ1-1): SAVISQKPSRDICQRGTSLTIQCQVDSQVTMMFWYRQQPGQSLTLIATANQGSEATYESGFVIDKFPISRPNLTFSTLTVSNMSPEDSSIYLCSVGSGMNTEAFFGQGTRLTVV.

The chain is built from TRBV6-5 and TRBJ2-7; 8 nucleotides align to TRBD1. The ends lost 0 bases at V and 5 bases at J; junction bases unmatched: 6. CDR1 is MNHEY, CDR2 SVGAGI, per germline. The CDR3 is made up of 15 amino acids. CDR3 sequence reads: CASSYSRGQGHEQYF. Written as DNA, the CDR3 is TGTGCCAGCAGTTACTCTCGCGGACAGGGCCACGAGCAGTACTTC.

The chain uses TRBV28 and TRBJ2-7; 7 bases are a match to TRBD2. CDR3 length equals 15 residues. The germline V gene encodes CDR1 MDHEN and CDR2 SYDVKM. V shed 7 bases and J 0 bases; nucleotides not matched to a gene: 9. The DNA of the CDR3 is TGTGCCAGCACGGTTTTCCGCGGGAGCTCCTACGAGCAGTACTTC. This codes for CASTVFRGSSYEQYF.

The rearrangement uses TRBV29-1 and TRBJ2-3; 9 bases are a match to TRBD1. The V gene's germline CDR1 is SQVTM and CDR2 ANQGSEA. V lost 6 bases to trimming and J lost 2 bases; unmatched junction nucleotides: 6. The CDR3 is made up of 14 amino acids. CDR3 sequence reads: CSVTDRGPTDTQYF. The CDR3, as DNA: TGCAGCGTGACGGACAGGGGCCCCACAGATACGCAGTATTTT.

This clone was seen a handful of times. This sequence joins TRBV6-5 and TRBJ1-6; TRBD1 is a possible D gene (5 bases). Germline CDR1 and CDR2: MNHEY and SVGAGI. This CDR3 has 14 amino acids. Trimming shortened V by 4 bases and J by 6 bases, and 10 bases separated the two germline ends. CDR3 amino acids: CASSFDSANSPLHF. The CDR3 coding sequence is TGTGCCAGCAGTTTCGACAGCGCTAATTCACCCCTCCACTTT.

The chain has TRBV18 and TRBJ1-1; D remains unclear. With 5 bases removed from V and 3 bases from J, the gap between germline ends came to 10 bases. The CDR3 runs 13 residues. The V gene's germline CDR1 is KGHSH and CDR2 LQKENI. The CDR3 DNA reads as TGTGCCAGCTCAGGGTTTAAGGACACTGAAGCTTTCTTT. Amino acids: CASSGFKDTEAFF.

This rearrangement joins TRBV29-1 to TRBJ1-5; D is perhaps TRBD1 (6 bases). The germline V gene has CDR1 SQVTM and CDR2 ANQGSEA. V lost 0 bases and J lost 6, with 18 bases in between. The CDR3 totals 16 residues. The CDR3 DNA reads TGCAGCGTTGAAGATCCCAAAAGCGGAGGGGGTCAGCCCCAGCATTTT. It codes for CSVEDPKSGGGQPQHF.